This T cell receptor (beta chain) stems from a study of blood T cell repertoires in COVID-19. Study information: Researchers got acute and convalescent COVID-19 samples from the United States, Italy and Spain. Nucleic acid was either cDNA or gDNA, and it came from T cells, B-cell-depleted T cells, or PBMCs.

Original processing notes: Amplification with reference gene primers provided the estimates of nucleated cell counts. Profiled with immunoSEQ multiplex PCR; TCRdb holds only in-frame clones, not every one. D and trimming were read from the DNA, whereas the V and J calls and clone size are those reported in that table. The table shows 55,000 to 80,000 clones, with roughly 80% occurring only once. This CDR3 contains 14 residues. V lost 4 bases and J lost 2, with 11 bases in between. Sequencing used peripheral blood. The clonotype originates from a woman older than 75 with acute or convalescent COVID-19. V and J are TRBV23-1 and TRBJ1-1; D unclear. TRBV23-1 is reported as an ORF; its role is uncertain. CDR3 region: CASSLRKRNTEAFF. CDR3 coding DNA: TGCGCCAGCAGTCTGAGGAAACGAAACACTGAAGCTTTCTTT.